The 8 T cell receptor beta chains listed next were all sequenced from one sample in a study of neurological immune-mediated disorders. TCRdb re-called the 5' RACE reads with MiXCR, one entry per CDR3 protein. Among over 65,000 distinct CDR3 sequences, roughly 2.6% were seen once, and the ten largest hold 0.9% to 1.4%. The sequenced material came from PBMCs. These receptor sequences come from a woman in her twenties or thirties with multiple sclerosis.

This clonotype was seen at least ten times. This chain links TRBV7-9 with TRBJ2-2, with no clear D. Per the germline V gene, CDR1 is SEHNR and CDR2 is FQNEAQ (reference sequence). The ends were cut back, 3 bases at V and 5 bases at J, with 7 bases in the middle. The CDR3 totals 13 residues. The CDR3: CASSFTGTGELFF. DNA for the CDR3: TGTGCCAGCAGCTTCACGGGTACCGGGGAGCTGTTTTTT.

This clonotype was seen repeatedly, ten times or more. The chain carries TRBV7-2 and TRBJ2-1; no definite D call. V dropped 5 bases and J dropped 5 bases, with 13 bases sitting between them. CDR3 length: 14 amino acids. The germline CDR1 and CDR2 sequences are SGHTA and FQGNSA. The chain's CDR3 is CASSPSRYDNEQFF. The CDR3 nucleotides read TGTGCCAGCAGCCCCTCGCGGTACGACAATGAGCAGTTCTTC.

Ten or more counts support this clonotype. The chain links TRBV7-8 to TRBJ1-5; TRBD1 is a possible D gene (6 bases). CDR3 length equals 14 residues. V dropped 5 bases and J dropped 6 bases, with 14 bases sitting between them. The germline V gene encodes CDR1 SGHVS and CDR2 FQNEAQ. The CDR3 region has the DNA TGTGCCAGCAGCCTTGTGGGGGCGGGTCAGCCCCAGCATTTT. This gives the protein CASSLVGAGQPQHF.

This clonotype was seen repeatedly, ten times or more. The rearrangement links TRBV29-1 to TRBJ1-2, with TRBD1 as a possible D gene (5 bases). CDR3 length: 15 amino acids. Deletions cut 2 bases from V and 7 bases from J, with 20 bases between. Germline CDR1 reads SQVTM; CDR2 reads ANQGSEA. In nucleotides, the CDR3 is TGCAGCGTTGAATGGGGGGAGGCCTTTACGGGTGGCTACACCTTC. The encoded protein is CSVEWGEAFTGGYTF.

There are many counts of this clonotype. The genes are TRBV6-6 and TRBJ2-1; 10 positions match TRBD2. The V gene's germline CDR1 is MNHNY and CDR2 SVGAGI (reference sequence). V shed 5 bases and J 3 bases; nucleotides not matched to a gene: 7. This CDR3 has 16 amino acids. CDR3 nucleotides: TGTGCCAGCAGTGAGGGACTAGCGAGGGTCTACAATGAGCAGTTCTTC. Protein: CASSEGLARVYNEQFF.

Many counts were recorded for this clonotype. The rearrangement joins TRBV9 to TRBJ1-1; D ambiguous. The CDR3 consists of 15 residues. Deletions cut 4 bases from V and 0 bases from J, with 13 bases between. Germline CDR1 and CDR2: SGDLS and YYNGEE. This chain's CDR3 is CASSSIPTMNTEAFF. As DNA, the CDR3 is TGTGCCAGCAGCTCAATCCCGACAATGAACACTGAAGCTTTCTTT. Looking up the rest from reference TRBV9 and TRBJ1-1 gives the full variable domain: DSGVTQTPKHLITATGQRVTLRCSPRSGDLSVYWYQQSLDQGLQFLIQYYNGEERAKGNILERFSAQQFPDLHSELNLSSLELGDSALYFCASSSIPTMNTEAFFGQGTRLTVV.

The sample holds a few counts of this clonotype. The chain has TRBV7-2 and TRBJ1-3; D is possibly TRBD1 (6 bases). CDR1 and CDR2 (germline): SGHTA, FQGNSA. Trimming stripped 2 bases from V and 0 bases from J, with 17 bases between. This CDR3 has 18 residues. CDR3 in DNA: TGTGCCAGCAGCTTACGCCCAGGACAGCGGAGCTCTGGAAACACCATATATTTT. It encodes CASSLRPGQRSSGNTIYF. The entire variable domain, with the rest obtained from reference TRBV7-2 and TRBJ1-3, is as follows: GAGVSQSPSNKVTEKGKDVELRCDPISGHTALYWYRQSLGQGLEFLIYFQGNSAPDKSGLPSDRFSAERTGGSVSTLTIQRTQQEDSAVYLCASSLRPGQRSSGNTIYFGEGSWLTVV.

This clonotype was observed many times. This sequence joins TRBV12-3 or TRBV12-4 and TRBJ2-7, with 9 nucleotides matching TRBD2. V trimming: 7 bases; J trimming: 5 bases; junction bases outside the gene matches: 6. The CDR3 consists of 13 residues. CDR3 protein: CASTIAGVHEQYF. CDR3 in DNA: TGTGCCAGCACCATAGCGGGAGTCCACGAGCAGTACTTC.